This is a list of T cell receptor beta chains from one sample in a study of CD8 T cells in ankylosing spondylitis. MiXCR was run by TCRdb on the 5' RACE reads, yielding one entry per CDR3 protein. This table holds 40,000 or so distinct CDR3 sequences, less than 4% found once. Sequenced: blood, either unsorted or a sorted T cell fraction (not recorded which). All receptors come from a male donor with ankylosing spondylitis or in good health (not recorded which). Each CDR3 is given with its conserved first and last residue.

v_call cdr3_length cdr3_aa
TRBV9 14 CASSVTGQHNEQFF
TRBV21-1 15 CASNPGLAIDNEQFF
TRBV9 13 CASSSRDSETQYF
TRBV9 15 CASSVATGLNTEAFF
TRBV9 16 CASSPGQGARNTEAFF
TRBV9 16 CASSATPAPSGWVLTF
TRBV9 14 CASSLDRVYNEQFF
TRBV9 15 CASSVTSGRTDTQYF
TRBV3-1 22 CASSQLPGHQKGLAGGGEEQFF
TRBV9 14 CASSGPAGANVLTF
TRBV9 15 CASSARQGSGEKLFF
TRBV9 13 CASSGTIGNTIYF
TRBV9 15 CASSVDLSSYNEQFF
TRBV9 15 CASSVERLATDTQYF
TRBV9 17 CASSPSSGGPRTGELFF
TRBV9 15 CASSPLLGANNEQFF
TRBV9 14 CASSGQGGTDTQYF
TRBV9 15 CASSVGRKSGNEQFF
TRBV9 13 CASSVEGFGGYTF
TRBV9 15 CASSVANAGANVLTF
TRBV9 15 CASSVDWGRNQPQHF
TRBV9 16 CASSPRTRASGGELFF
TRBV9 17 CASSVLPLAGGYNEQFF
TRBV9 15 CASSVRLSSTDTQYF
TRBV9 13 CASSPDPSNEQFF
TRBV9 14 CASSEGGINGELFF
TRBV9 15 CASSAPAAGGETQYF
TRBV9 13 CASSGSGQMAQYF
TRBV9 16 CASSFRLAGAIDEQFF
TRBV9 18 CASSAALAGGRSTDTQYF
TRBV9 14 CAGSRDPLGDTQYF
TRBV9 14 CASSVGQAYEKLFF
TRBV9 15 CASSVEGDSYNEQFF
TRBV9 12 CASSVGGTEAFF
TRBV9 14 CASSVGAAADTQYF
TRBV9 14 CASQASASTDTQYF
TRBV9 15 CASSVGTGTYNEQFF
TRBV9 16 CASSVGTSESTDTQYF
TRBV18 14 CASSPQEGRYGYTF
TRBV9 13 CASSEGLTDTQYF
TRBV9 19 CASSVGQGGPTSNTGELFF
TRBV9 15 CASSWGTGEGQPQHF
TRBV9 15 CASSGLAGVRNEQFF
TRBV9 16 CASSSDRGIPNEKLFF